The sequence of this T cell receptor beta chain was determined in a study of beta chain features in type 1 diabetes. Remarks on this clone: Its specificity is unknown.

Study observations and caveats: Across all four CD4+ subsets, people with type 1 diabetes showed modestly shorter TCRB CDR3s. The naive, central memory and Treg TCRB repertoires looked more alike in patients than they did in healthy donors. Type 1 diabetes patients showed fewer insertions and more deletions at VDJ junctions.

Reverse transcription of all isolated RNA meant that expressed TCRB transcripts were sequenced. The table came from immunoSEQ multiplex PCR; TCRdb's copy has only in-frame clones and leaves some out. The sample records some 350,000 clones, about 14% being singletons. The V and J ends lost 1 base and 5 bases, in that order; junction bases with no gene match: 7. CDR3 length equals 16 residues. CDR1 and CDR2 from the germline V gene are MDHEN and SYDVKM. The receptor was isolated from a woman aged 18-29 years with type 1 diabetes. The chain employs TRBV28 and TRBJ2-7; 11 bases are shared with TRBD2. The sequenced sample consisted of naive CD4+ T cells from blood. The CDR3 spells CASSLSSSGRQNEQYF. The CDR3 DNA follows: TGTGCCAGCAGTTTATCGTCTAGCGGGAGGCAAAACGAGCAGTACTTC. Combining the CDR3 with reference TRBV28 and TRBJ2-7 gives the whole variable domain DVKVTQSSRYLVKRTGEKVFLECVQDMDHENMFWYRQDPGLGLRLIYFSYDVKMKEKGDIPEGYSVSREKKERFSLILESASTNQTSMYLCASSLSSSGRQNEQYFGPGTRLTVT.